The clone carrying this T cell receptor beta chain was seen a few times. Its antigen is not known. This specimen comes from a study of response to subunit inactivated influenza vaccine. General study findings and limits: After each seasonal influenza vaccination, few new T cells are recruited, the authors suggested.

TCRdb ran MiXCR on the RT-PCR reads and lists one entry per CDR3 protein. This table holds about 620,000 distinct CDR3 sequences, about an eighth found once. CDR3 length: 14 amino acids. Germline V gene data show CDR1 as SGHTA and CDR2 as FQGNSA. V trimming: 0 bases; J trimming: 2 bases; junction bases outside the gene matches: 0. The specimen comprised PBMCs from blood, sampled on the day of vaccination. The sequence was collected from a man aged 45 to 65 who received an inactivated influenza vaccine. V and J are TRBV7-2 and TRBJ2-7; 8 bases align to TRBD1. CDR3 DNA sequence: TGTGCCAGCAGCTTAGCGGGACAGGCCTACGAGCAGTACTTC. This sequence encodes CASSLAGQAYEQYF.